The T cell receptor (beta chain) described here comes from a study of blood T cell repertoires in COVID-19. Overall study: Samples representing acute and convalescent COVID-19 were sourced from the United States, Italy and Spain.

In the case of this clone: A junction end diverges from the germline sequence, so it may reflect a read error.

CDR3 length equals 15 residues. Germline values: CDR1 MDHEN, CDR2 SYDVKM. Clones were read by immunoSEQ multiplex PCR, and TCRdb kept only the in-frame ones, dropping some. The table shows around 290,000 clones, with around 90% occurring only once. Assignment of participants to cohorts was predicated upon participant-reported clinical history. V gene TRBV28 combines with J gene TRBJ1-1; TRBD1 might be the D (6 bases). This TCR was sampled from a woman younger than 45 who had recovered from COVID-19. The specimen sequenced was PBMCs or T cells enriched from blood (not recorded which). The CDR3 DNA follows: TGTGCCAGCAGTTTTATAATCAGGGGCGACCCTAAGGGTATCTTT. This sequence encodes CASSFIIRGDPKGIF.